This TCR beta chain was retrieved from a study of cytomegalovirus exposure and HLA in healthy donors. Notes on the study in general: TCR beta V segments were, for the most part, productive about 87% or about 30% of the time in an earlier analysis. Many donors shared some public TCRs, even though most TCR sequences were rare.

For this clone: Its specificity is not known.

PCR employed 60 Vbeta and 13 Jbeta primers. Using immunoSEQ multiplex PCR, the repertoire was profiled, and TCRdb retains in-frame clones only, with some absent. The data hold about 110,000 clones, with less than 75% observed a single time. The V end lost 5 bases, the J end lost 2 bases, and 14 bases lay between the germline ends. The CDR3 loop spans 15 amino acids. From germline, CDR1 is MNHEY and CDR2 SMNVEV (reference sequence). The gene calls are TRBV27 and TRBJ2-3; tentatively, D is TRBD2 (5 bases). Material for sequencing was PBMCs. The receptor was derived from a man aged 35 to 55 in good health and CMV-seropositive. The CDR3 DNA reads TGTGCCAGCAGTCTCTCTAGCCTACTCACAGATACGCAGTATTTT. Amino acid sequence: CASSLSSLLTDTQYF.